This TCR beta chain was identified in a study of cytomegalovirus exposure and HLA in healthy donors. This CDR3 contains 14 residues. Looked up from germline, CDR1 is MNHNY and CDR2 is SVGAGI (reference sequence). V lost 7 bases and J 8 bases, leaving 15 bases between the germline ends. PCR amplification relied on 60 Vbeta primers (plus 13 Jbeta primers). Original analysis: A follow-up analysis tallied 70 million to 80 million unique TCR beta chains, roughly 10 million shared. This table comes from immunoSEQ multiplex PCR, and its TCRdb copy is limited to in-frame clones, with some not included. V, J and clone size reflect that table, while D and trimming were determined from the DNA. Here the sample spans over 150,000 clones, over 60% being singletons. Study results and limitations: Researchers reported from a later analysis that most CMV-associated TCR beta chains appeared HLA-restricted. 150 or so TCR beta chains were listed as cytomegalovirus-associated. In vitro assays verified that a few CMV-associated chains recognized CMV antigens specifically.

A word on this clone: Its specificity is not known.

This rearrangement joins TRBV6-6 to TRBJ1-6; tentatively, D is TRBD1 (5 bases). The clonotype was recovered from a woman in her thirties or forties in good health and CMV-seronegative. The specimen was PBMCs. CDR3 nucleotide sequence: TGTGCCAGCAATCTCAGGGATAGAGATTCACCCCTCCACTTT. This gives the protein CASNLRDRDSPLHF.